These T cell receptor beta chains were read from a single sample in a study of blood T cell repertoires in COVID-19. Clones were read by immunoSEQ multiplex PCR, and TCRdb kept only the in-frame ones, dropping some. This sample carries about 260,000 clones, about 83% of them seen once, and the ten largest clones take 2% to 2.5%. The specimen was PBMCs or T cells enriched from blood (not recorded which). These receptors were collected from a woman in her 50s who had recovered from COVID-19. Both conserved end residues are part of each CDR3. D genes are given only for firm matches. Size is stated for part of the rows, as once, few or many counts, or as a class when the clone is expanded.

D	size	J	V	DNA	CDR3
-	once	TRBJ1-4	TRBV7-6	TGTGCCAGCAGCTTAGGCGCAGTAAGGGGTGTCGAAAAACTGTTTTTT	CASSLGAVRGVEKLFF
TRBD1	-	TRBJ1-5	TRBV28	TGTGCCAGCAGTTTTCCGCGACAGGGACGTTATAGCAATCAGCCCCAGCATTTT	CASSFPRQGRYSNQPQHF
-	-	TRBJ2-7	TRBV7-2	TGTGCCAGCAGCCCCGACAGGAGATACTCCTACGAGCAGTACTTC	CASSPDRRYSYEQYF
-	once	TRBJ2-3	TRBV2	TGTGCCAGCACCAAGGAGAATACGCAGTATTTT	CASTKENTQYF
TRBD1	-	TRBJ1-2	TRBV2	TGTGCCAGCACGACATGGACAGGGGAAGGGGACTATGGCTACACCTTC	CASTTWTGEGDYGYTF
TRBD1	-	TRBJ1-1	TRBV5-5	TGTGCCAGCAGCTTGTTTCAGGGGGCGCGGAGGACTGAAGCTTTCTTT	CASSLFQGARRTEAFF
-	-	TRBJ1-6	TRBV5-4	TGTGCCAGCAGCTTCGAGGGAATGGCCTATAATTCACCCCTCCACTTT	CASSFEGMAYNSPLHF
-	-	TRBJ1-1	TRBV7-2	TGTGCCAGCAGCTTAGGTGGGGGGTACCCTGAAGCTTTCTTT	CASSLGGGYPEAFF
-	once	TRBJ2-2	TRBV2	TGTGCCACCCGATACAGAGGGCTAGGCACCGGGGAGCTGTTTTTT	CATRYRGLGTGELFF
-	-	TRBJ2-1	TRBV6-5	TGTGCCAGCAGTTATAGGGGGAGCTCCTACAATGAGCAGTTCTTC	CASSYRGSSYNEQFF
-	-	TRBJ2-2	TRBV6-5	TGTGCCAGCAGTTACTATTTGGGGGCGAGGACCGGGGAGCTGTTTTTT	CASSYYLGARTGELFF
TRBD1	once	TRBJ2-3	TRBV6-4	TGTGCCAGCAGTCAGGGGGCCACAGATACGCAGTATTTT	CASSQGATDTQYF
-	-	TRBJ1-1	TRBV11-3	TGTGCCAGCAGCCCACCGGGGAGAACTGAAGCTTTCTTT	CASSPPGRTEAFF
TRBD2	-	TRBJ2-1	TRBV28	TGTGCCAGCAGCCGACTAGCGATCGCCTACAATGAGCAGTTCTTC	CASSRLAIAYNEQFF
-	once	TRBJ1-1	TRBV5-1	TGCGCCAGCAGCTCGGAGGGGCCCTGGCAGACTGAAGCTTTCTTT	CASSSEGPWQTEAFF
-	-	TRBJ1-2	TRBV7-3	TGTGCCAGCAGCTTAACTATTCGGGATGGCTACACCTTC	CASSLTIRDGYTF
-	-	TRBJ2-1	TRBV11-2	TGTGCCAGCAGCTGGGGGGTAGACGATGAGCAGTTCTTC	CASSWGVDDEQFF
TRBD1	-	TRBJ2-7	TRBV18	TGTGCCAGCTCGCTCTCTGGACAGGGGGGCGAGCAGTACTTC	CASSLSGQGGEQYF
TRBD1	-	TRBJ1-1	TRBV25-1	TGTGCCAGCAGTGAATCCGGCAGGGGGGCTGAAGCTTTCTTT	CASSESGRGAEAFF
-	few	TRBJ2-7	TRBV30	TGTGCCTGGAGTCCTGGATACGGGTCCTACGAGCAGTACTTC	CAWSPGYGSYEQYF
-	-	TRBJ2-5	TRBV7-8	TGTGCCAGGGGAGACCCACGGCAAGAGACCCAGTACTTC	CARGDPRQETQYF
TRBD1	-	TRBJ2-7	TRBV19	TGTGCCAGTAGTTACCCGGGACAGACCTACGAGCAGTACTTC	CASSYPGQTYEQYF
-	-	TRBJ2-1	TRBV7-8	TGTGCCAGCAGCTTAATCTTGTTCGCAGGGGAATCCTACAATGAGCAGTTCTTC	CASSLILFAGESYNEQFF
-	-	TRBJ1-1	TRBV15	TGTGCCACGTCACAGGGCTACACTGAAGCTTTCTTT	CATSQGYTEAFF
-	-	TRBJ1-1	TRBV30	TGTGCCTGGAGTAGCAGGGAGGTGGACGCTTTCTTT	CAWSSREVDAFF
-	-	TRBJ2-3	TRBV7-9	TGTGCCAGCAGCCAGGGTCTGGCAGCTACGCAGTATTTT	CASSQGLAATQYF
-	-	TRBJ1-5	TRBV3-1/TRBV3-2	TGTGCCAGCAGCCTTACAGGGACACGCCAGCCCCAGCATTTT	CASSLTGTRQPQHF